The TCR beta chain under discussion was sequenced for a study of CD8 T cells in ankylosing spondylitis. MiXCR was run by TCRdb on the 5' RACE reads, yielding one entry per CDR3 protein. The sample carries around 250,000 distinct CDR3 sequences, around 10% recorded once. As for this clonotype: No antigen is known for it.

Study-wide findings and caveats: Reportedly, significant enrichment of disease-linked clones occurred in matched ankylosing spondylitis synovial fluid.

Trimming removed 10 bases at V and 6 bases at J, with 19 bases between. Germline V gene data show CDR1 as SGHTA and CDR2 as FQGTGA. CDR3 size: 13 residues. The chain links TRBV7-3 to TRBJ2-7; D gene uncertain. This sequence originates from a male donor with ankylosing spondylitis or in good health (not recorded which). The sample was blood, either unsorted or a sorted T cell fraction (not recorded which). CDR3 DNA: TGTGCCACTTCAACCGGGTCACTTTTCGAGCAGTACTTC. It yields the protein CATSTGSLFEQYF.